Listed here are 31 T cell receptor beta chains from one sample, sequenced in a study of OX40 agonist ivuxolimab in advanced cancers. Assay: immunoSEQ multiplex PCR; the TCRdb copy retains only in-frame clones and omits some. The sample holds about 55,000 clones; roughly 84% are singletons and the top ten take around 4.3%. Sequences were derived from CD4+ or CD8+ T cells sorted from blood, sampled in a trial of the OX40 agonist ivuxolimab. The receptors derive from an adult with an advanced solid tumor such as melanoma, head and neck, liver or kidney cancer.

The CDR3 sequence is CASSPPSVRAGELFF. DNA of the CDR3: TGTGCCAGCTCACCACCAAGCGTCAGGGCGGGGGAGCTGTTTTTT. This chain links TRBV18 with TRBJ2-2, with D perhaps TRBD1 (5 bases). The CDR3 has 15 amino acids. Trimming removed 0 bases at V and 8 bases at J, with 13 bases between. The germline V gene encodes CDR1 KGHSH and CDR2 LQKENI.

The chain links TRBV6-5 to TRBJ1-2; TRBD1 might be the D (5 bases). The CDR3 is 15 amino acids. Germline V gene lookup returns CDR1 MNHEY and CDR2 SVGAGI. Trimming took 3 bases from V and 4 from J, leaving 15 bases between them. Here the CDR3 reads CASSYTLGRGYGYTF. CDR3 in DNA: TGTGCCAGCAGTTATACCCTCGGAAGGGGCTATGGCTACACCTTC.

J is TRBJ2-6 and V is TRBV12-5; the match to TRBD1 covers 9 bases. CDR3 length: 19 amino acids. V gave up 1 base and J gave up 1 base; unmatched junction bases: 8. Germline CDR1 and CDR2: LGHNT and FRNRAP. The CDR3 here is CASGLGRTGVVSGANVLTF. The CDR3 DNA reads as TGTGCTAGTGGTTTGGGCCGGACAGGGGTGGTTTCTGGGGCCAACGTCCTGACTTTC.

This chain joins TRBV4-3 and TRBJ2-2; TRBD2 matches 11 bases. The CDR3 has 19 residues. After removal of 1 base from V and 4 bases from J, the junction contained 11 bases not matched to a gene. Looked up from germline, CDR1 is LGHNA and CDR2 is YSLEER. CDR3 nucleotide sequence: TGCGCCAGCAGCCAAGTTTCCCCTAGCGGGAGGCGAGGCACCGGGGAGCTGTTTTTT. Its translation: CASSQVSPSGRRGTGELFF.

The CDR3 DNA reads as TGTGCCACTCCGGGACTAGCGGAGGTCCAAGAGACCCAGTACTTC. Its translation: CATPGLAEVQETQYF. The chain is built from TRBV2 and TRBJ2-5, with TRBD2 matching over 11 bases. The CDR3 loop spans 15 amino acids. V lost 10 bases and J lost 1; bases outside the gene matches: 8. Germline-derived CDR1 and CDR2 are SNHLY and FYNNEI.

The chain recombines TRBV13 with TRBJ2-3, with TRBD2 matching 16 bases. With 5 bases clipped from V and 0 bases from J, the junction kept 11 bases outside the gene matches. There are 20 residues in the CDR3. Germline V CDR1 and CDR2: PRHDT, FYEKMQ (reference sequence). CDR3 nucleotide sequence: TGTGCCAGCAGCCGACGTGTCGGGACTAGCGGGAGGGCCAGCACAGATACGCAGTATTTT. It codes for CASSRRVGTSGRASTDTQYF.

In DNA, the CDR3 is TGTGCCAGCAGTGAAAATTGGGGCGAGGGTGAGCAGTACTTC. The encoded protein is CASSENWGEGEQYF. V usage is TRBV2 and J usage is TRBJ2-7, with D possibly called TRBD1 or TRBD2 (5 bases each). From germline, CDR1 is SNHLY and CDR2 FYNNEI. The V end lost 2 bases, the J end lost 7 bases, and 15 bases lay between the germline ends. CDR3 length: 14 residues.

The genes are TRBV7-9 and TRBJ2-3, with 12 bases identical to TRBD2. Germline V lookup: CDR1 SEHNR, CDR2 FQNEAQ (reference sequence). The V segment lost 1 base and the J segment 1 base; nucleotides outside the gene matches: 3. This CDR3 has 17 amino acids. CDR3 residues: CASSLGASGRGTDTQYF. The CDR3 DNA follows: TGTGCCAGCAGCTTAGGTGCTAGCGGGAGGGGCACAGATACGCAGTATTTT. Full variable domain (outside the CDR3, taken from reference TRBV7-9 and TRBJ2-3): DTGVSQNPRHKITKRGQNVTFRCDPISEHNRLYWYRQTLGQGPEFLTYFQNEAQLEKSRLLSDRFSAERPKGSFSTLEIQRTEQGDSAMYLCASSLGASGRGTDTQYFGPGTRLTVL.

This chain links TRBV19 with TRBJ1-1; D call uncertain. CDR1 LNHDA and CDR2 SQIVND come from the germline V gene (reference sequence). The CDR3 extends over 13 amino acids. The V gene lost 7 bases and the J gene lost 0 bases, with 9 bases spanning the gap. The CDR3 loop reads CASNRELNTEAFF. The CDR3 region has the DNA TGTGCCAGTAATCGGGAATTGAACACTGAAGCTTTCTTT.

J is TRBJ2-7 and V is TRBV12-5, with a tentative D call TRBD2 (7 bases). Germline values: CDR1 LGHNT, CDR2 FRNRAP. V lost 1 base, J lost 2 bases, and 18 bases lay in between. There are 17 residues in the CDR3. DNA for the CDR3: TGTGCTAGTGGTTTGGCCCACAGGGAGGGGGTAACCTACGAGCAGTACTTC. Its protein is CASGLAHREGVTYEQYF.

The chain couples TRBV5-5 to TRBJ2-7; D call uncertain. CDR1 is SGHKS and CDR2 is YYEKEE in the germline V gene (reference sequence). V dropped 0 bases and J dropped 0 bases, with 13 bases sitting between them. The CDR3 spans 16 residues. CDR3 amino acids: CASSLASGYDSYEQYF. In nucleotides, the CDR3 is TGTGCCAGCAGCTTGGCCTCAGGATACGACTCCTACGAGCAGTACTTC. The whole variable domain, remainder taken from reference TRBV5-5 and TRBJ2-7, is DAGVTQSPTHLIKTRGQQVTLRCSPISGHKSVSWYQQVLGQGPQFIFQYYEKEERGRGNFPDRFSARQFPNYSSELNVNALLLGDSALYLCASSLASGYDSYEQYFGPGTRLTVT.

This chain uses TRBV5-4 with TRBJ2-3, with D maybe TRBD1 (6 bases). The CDR3 spans 16 residues. Trimming pared 2 bases from V and 0 bases from J, leaving 13 bases between. CDR1 SGHNT and CDR2 YYREEE come from the germline V gene (reference sequence). In DNA form, the CDR3 reads TGTGCCAGCAGCTTTGGTCAGGGGTCTAGCACAGATACGCAGTATTTT. Protein: CASSFGQGSSTDTQYF.

The chain combines TRBV27 with TRBJ2-3, with a tentative D call TRBD1 (5 bases). Germline V lookup: CDR1 MNHEY, CDR2 SMNVEV (reference sequence). Deletions cut 3 bases from V and 0 bases from J, with 7 bases between. The CDR3 has 14 amino acids. The CDR3 region has the DNA TGTGCCAGCAGTTTGAGACAGAGCACAGATACGCAGTATTTT. Residues: CASSLRQSTDTQYF.

The rearrangement uses TRBV28 and TRBJ2-7, with 7 bases identical to TRBD1. CDR1 is MDHEN and CDR2 is SYDVKM in the germline V gene. The length of the CDR3 is 14 residues. After removal of 3 bases from V and 5 bases from J, the junction contained 7 bases not matched to a gene. DNA for the CDR3: TGTGCCAGCAGTTTGTACAGGGGAGCCCACGAGCAGTACTTC. It translates to CASSLYRGAHEQYF.

J is TRBJ1-5 and V is TRBV10-2; 8 bases are a match to TRBD1. CDR1 and CDR2 from the germline V gene are WSHSY and SAAADI. The CDR3 is made up of 14 amino acids. Trimming at V came to 7 bases and at J to 2 bases, leaving 4 bases not matched to a gene. The CDR3 nucleotides are TGCGCCAGCAAGACAGGGGAGGGCAATCAGCCCCAGCATTTT. It specifies CASKTGEGNQPQHF.

The rearrangement links TRBV5-1 to TRBJ2-1; D gene ambiguous. Trimming shortened V by 1 base and J by 4 bases, and 9 bases separated the two germline ends. Per germline, CDR1 SGHRS and CDR2 YFSETQ. CDR3 size: 14 residues. The CDR3: CASSLYRSYNEQFF. The CDR3, as DNA: TGCGCCAGCAGCTTGTATCGCAGTTACAATGAGCAGTTCTTC.

The chain recombines TRBV5-4 with TRBJ2-5; TRBD1 matches at 8 bases. CDR3 size: 15 residues. Germline loops: CDR1 SGHNT, CDR2 YYREEE (reference sequence). The V segment lost 4 bases and the J segment 4 bases; nucleotides outside the gene matches: 9. CDR3 bases: TGTGCCAGCAGCCGAGACAGGGGAGGTCCAGAGACCCAGTACTTC. The encoded protein is CASSRDRGGPETQYF.

This chain connects TRBV5-1 to TRBJ1-4; D is undetermined. Germline V gene data show CDR1 as SGHRS and CDR2 as YFSETQ. This CDR3 is 16 amino acids long. V was clipped by 1 base and J by 8 bases, with 18 bases between them. This CDR3 reads CASSLSEAEGREKLFF. DNA of the CDR3: TGCGCCAGCAGCTTGTCGGAGGCCGAGGGTAGAGAAAAACTGTTTTTT.

V and J are TRBV7-8 and TRBJ2-2; TRBD2 matches at 9 bases. The CDR3 is 18 amino acids. V lost 5 bases and J lost 5; bases outside the gene matches: 15. Germline CDR1 SGHVS, CDR2 FQNEAQ. The CDR3 nucleotides are TGTGCCAGCAGCCCTGGGCGGGCTGCGGGAGGGCCAACCGGGGAGCTGTTTTTT. Translating gives CASSPGRAAGGPTGELFF.

V is TRBV15 and J is TRBJ2-3; 10 nucleotides align to TRBD2. CDR1 is LNHNV and CDR2 is YYDKDF in the germline V gene (reference sequence). The CDR3 is 13 amino acids. The trim removed 11 bases at V and 1 base at J, leaving 3 bases unmatched. The CDR3 DNA follows: TGTGCCGCTCTAGCGGGAGGCACAGATACGCAGTATTTT. Translation: CAALAGGTDTQYF.

This clone has a handful of counts. The chain carries TRBV7-8 and TRBJ1-4, with TRBD1 as a possible D gene (6 bases). The germline V gene has CDR1 SGHVS and CDR2 FQNEAQ. With 1 base removed from V and 7 bases from J, the gap between germline ends came to 10 bases. The CDR3 sequence is 14 residues long. The CDR3 DNA reads TGTGCCAGCAGCTTAGAGTCAGGGGTTGAAAAACTGTTTTTT. This translates into CASSLESGVEKLFF. Full variable domain (outside the CDR3, taken from reference TRBV7-8 and TRBJ1-4): GAGVSQSPRYKVAKRGQDVALRCDPISGHVSLFWYQQALGQGPEFLTYFQNEAQLDKSGLPSDRFFAERPEGSVSTLKIQRTQQEDSAVYLCASSLESGVEKLFFGSGTQLSVL.

The chain links TRBV19 to TRBJ1-2; D is possibly TRBD1 (6 bases). The length of the CDR3 is 14 residues. Trimming pared 4 bases from V and 4 bases from J, leaving 13 bases between. Per the germline V gene, CDR1 is LNHDA and CDR2 is SQIVND (reference sequence). CDR3 nucleotides: TGTGCCAGTAGTACGGCAGGGGATAGCTATGGCTACACCTTC. Translated, it gives CASSTAGDSYGYTF.

The chain recombines TRBV6-1 with TRBJ1-1, with D unclear. The CDR3 contains 12 residues. V was pared by 7 bases and J by 1 base, with 7 bases between. CDR1 is MNHNS and CDR2 is SASEGT in the germline V gene. The CDR3 loop is CASTHRNTEAFF. The CDR3 nucleotides read TGTGCCAGCACCCACAGGAACACTGAAGCTTTCTTT.

The chain is built from TRBV6-1 and TRBJ2-1; 9 bases fit TRBD1. The ends lost 0 bases at V and 16 bases at J; junction bases unmatched: 19. Germline-derived CDR1 and CDR2 are MNHNS and SASEGT. This CDR3 has 17 residues. The CDR3 coding sequence is TGTGCCAGCAGTGAAGCGGGACAGGGTTTCAGGAGGGCGTTAGTATTCTTC. Amino acid sequence: CASSEAGQGFRRALVFF.

This clone was recorded only once. This chain links TRBV5-4 with TRBJ2-4; weak D call: TRBD2 (5 bases). Germline loops: CDR1 SGHNT, CDR2 YYREEE (reference sequence). V lost 0 bases, J lost 1 base, and 8 bases lay in between. There are 15 residues in the CDR3. The CDR3 here is CASSLVGGAKNIQYF. The CDR3 nucleotides are TGTGCCAGCAGCTTGGTTGGCGGGGCCAAAAACATTCAGTACTTC.

In this sample, this clone turned up once. The V call is TRBV11-1, the J call TRBJ2-7; no clear D. CDR1 is SGHAT and CDR2 is FQDESV in the germline V gene (reference sequence). The V and J ends lost 0 bases and 3 bases respectively, with 12 bases between them. This CDR3 is built from 15 residues. The CDR3 DNA follows: TGTGCCAGCAGCTTAGCCCCTGGACGGAGCTACGAGCAGTACTTC. This sequence encodes CASSLAPGRSYEQYF.

V usage is TRBV7-8 and J usage is TRBJ1-1; no firm D call. Germline-derived CDR1 and CDR2 are SGHVS and FQNEAQ. The CDR3 contains 13 residues. V lost 1 base and J lost 1, with 4 bases in between. The CDR3 sequence is CASSLDRNTEAFF. DNA for the CDR3: TGTGCCAGCAGCTTAGACAGGAACACTGAAGCTTTCTTT. Full variable domain (outside the CDR3, taken from reference TRBV7-8 and TRBJ1-1): GAGVSQSPRYKVAKRGQDVALRCDPISGHVSLFWYQQALGQGPEFLTYFQNEAQLDKSGLPSDRFFAERPEGSVSTLKIQRTQQEDSAVYLCASSLDRNTEAFFGQGTRLTVV.

The chain employs TRBV4-2 and TRBJ2-7; 8 bases agree with TRBD2. V shed 4 bases, J shed 0 bases, and the junction held 5 bases outside the gene matches. Per the germline V gene, CDR1 is LGHNA and CDR2 is YNFKEQ. This CDR3 is built from 15 residues. CDR3 DNA: TGTGCCAGCAGCCGGGGGAGCGGGAGCTCCTACGAGCAGTACTTC. It yields the protein CASSRGSGSSYEQYF.

The chain couples TRBV19 to TRBJ2-2, with D possibly being TRBD1 or TRBD2 (5 bases each). Germline CDR1 is LNHDA and CDR2 is SQIVND (reference sequence). Trimming took off 6 bases at V and 0 bases at J, with 11 bases between the two ends. This CDR3 has 15 amino acids. The DNA of the CDR3 is TGTGCCAGTAGGCTGGGGACCGCGAACACCGGGGAGCTGTTTTTT. It codes for CASRLGTANTGELFF.

The chain combines TRBV7-7 with TRBJ2-6; 8 bases align to TRBD1. With V trimmed by 5 bases and J by 4 bases, 7 bases remained unmatched. This CDR3 region has 16 residues. CDR1 and CDR2 from the germline V gene are SSHAT and FNYEAQ (reference sequence). Here the CDR3 reads CASSADRGPGANVLTF. DNA for the CDR3: TGTGCCAGCAGCGCTGACAGGGGACCCGGGGCCAACGTCCTGACTTTC.

V gene TRBV30 combines with J gene TRBJ2-3; possible D gene TRBD2, 5 bases. CDR1 is GTSNPN and CDR2 is SVGIG in the germline V gene (reference sequence). CDR3 size: 14 residues. V shed 3 bases and J shed 2 bases, with 12 bases lying between them. Here the CDR3 reads CAWRGSGYTDTQYF. The CDR3 nucleotides are TGTGCCTGGAGAGGAAGCGGATACACAGATACGCAGTATTTT.